This T cell receptor (beta chain) derives from a study of blood T cell repertoires in COVID-19 (dated by TCRdb to the early 2020s). With respect to the entire study: Samples from collaborators originated in the United States, Italy and Spain and spanned both the acute and convalescent phases of COVID-19. The material from the prospective study consisted of cDNA or gDNA derived from T cells, B-cell-depleted T cells, or PBMCs. Subjects who had been exposed to COVID-19, were actively infected with it, or had recovered from it provided the deeply sampled blood TCRbeta repertoires that made up the dataset. The repertoires were made available in a free public database intended to serve as a resource for research on the immune response to SARS-CoV-2. Samples were obtained from the ongoing ImmuneRACE study (first 160 participants) and from over 1,000 subjects provided by 6 global collaborators. Sample metadata almost always included a de-identified subject ID, COVID-19 status, age in years and sex. Where available, HLA class I and class II types were taken from metadata supplied by the sample provider and were not determined by assay-based typing.

Broad study findings and their caveats: The quantity of clinical and demographic metadata differed by source and by participant and was supplied without curation.

The immunoSEQ Assay, a bias-controlled multiplex PCR, was used to amplify TCRbeta CDR3 regions from genomic DNA. The study's own analysis went as follows. The number of nucleated cells in each sample was estimated by amplification of reference gene primers within the assay. Sequence reads were collapsed and filtered to measure the absolute abundance of every unique TCRbeta CDR3 rearrangement. For each sample, productive Simpson clonality was calculated by taking the square root of Simpson's diversity index across productive rearrangements. TCRdb took this table from immuneACCESS and kept in-frame rearrangements with V and J called. Such tables lack part of the clones; where checked against another copy, unresolved V genes explain under half of the gap, and the rest is unexplained. The DNA was the basis for D and trimming; V, J and clone size are from that table. In all, the sample holds 130,000 or so clones, and approximately 87% of those were seen once. Around 2.1% of the sample belongs to the ten largest clones.

Comment on this clone: No cognate antigen has been identified for it. Within one base of it there is no much larger clone, and no base qualities were kept.

Whole blood was collected in K2EDTA tubes by collaborating institutions according to the institutions' own protocols. For TCRbeta analysis, collaborator samples were shipped as frozen whole blood, as isolated PBMCs, or as DNA extracted from either sample type. From the cysteine through the phenylalanine, the CDR3 covers 12 amino acids. Only CDR3 DNA remains: 36 bases, in frame from the first base. The V end loses 5 bases and the J end loses 0 bases, and a stretch of 5 bases separates them. As encoded in the germline V gene (reference sequence), CDR1 is LNHDA while CDR2 is SQIVND. The sequence is built from TRBV19 and TRBJ2-7, with the D gene too uncertain to name. The specimen was peripheral blood. The clonotype comes from a woman aged 50 to 65 with acute or convalescent COVID-19. The sequenced DNA: TGTGCCAGTAGTCCGAGCTCCTACGAGCAGTACTTC. This sequence encodes CASSPSSYEQYF.